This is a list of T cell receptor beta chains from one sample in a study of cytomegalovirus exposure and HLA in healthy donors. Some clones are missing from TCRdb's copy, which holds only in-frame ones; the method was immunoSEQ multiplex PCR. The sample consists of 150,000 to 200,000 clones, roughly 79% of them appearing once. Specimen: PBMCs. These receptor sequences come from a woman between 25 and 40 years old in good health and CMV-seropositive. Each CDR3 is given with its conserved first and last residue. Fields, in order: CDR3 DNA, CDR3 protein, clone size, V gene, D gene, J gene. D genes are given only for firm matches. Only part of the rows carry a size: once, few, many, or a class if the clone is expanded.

TGTGCCTGGAGTGTGCTAGCGGGGGGGCCAGATACGCAGTATTTT | CAWSVLAGGPDTQYF | once | TRBV30 | TRBD2 | TRBJ2-3
TGCGCCAGCAGCTTGGAGACTCATAGCCAAGAGACCCAGTACTTC | CASSLETHSQETQYF | - | TRBV5-1 | - | TRBJ2-5
TGTGCCTGGAGTGTTGGGACTAGCGGTAACAATGAGCAGTTCTTC | CAWSVGTSGNNEQFF | - | TRBV30 | TRBD2 | TRBJ2-1
TGTGCCAGCAGGTATCTCTCCTATAATTCACCCCTCCACTTT | CASRYLSYNSPLHF | - | TRBV11-2 | - | TRBJ1-6
TGCGCCAGCAGCTTGGGACTAGCGAACTCCTACGAGCAGTACTTC | CASSLGLANSYEQYF | - | TRBV5-1 | TRBD2 | TRBJ2-7
TGTGCCAGTAGTATAAGCGGGGCGCAGGACTATGGCTACACCTTC | CASSISGAQDYGYTF | - | TRBV19 | - | TRBJ1-2
TGTGCCAGCAGCTTTGGGGCCAACACTGAAGCTTTCTTT | CASSFGANTEAFF | few | TRBV11-2 | - | TRBJ1-1
TGTGCCAGCGGCCAGGGAGGCGAAAAACTGTTTTTT | CASGQGGEKLFF | - | TRBV2 | - | TRBJ1-4
TGTGCCAGCAAGAGGGGACTTAGCACCGGGGAGCTGTTTTTT | CASKRGLSTGELFF | once | TRBV11-3 | - | TRBJ2-2
TGTGCCAGCAGCTTGGCTCTCGGGACCCAGTACTTC | CASSLALGTQYF | - | TRBV5-8 | - | TRBJ2-5
TGTGCCAGCAGCTTAGGGTCTAGCGGGAGATGGTCGTATAGTTACGAGCAGTACTTC | CASSLGSSGRWSYSYEQYF | few | TRBV11-2 | TRBD2 | TRBJ2-7
TGTGCCAGCAGCTTGGGACAGCTAACTAATGAAAAACTGTTTTTT | CASSLGQLTNEKLFF | - | TRBV7-8 | TRBD1 | TRBJ1-4
TGCGCCAGCAGCCTTACAGGGGATAACACTGAAGCTTTCTTT | CASSLTGDNTEAFF | - | TRBV4-3 | TRBD1 | TRBJ1-1
TGCGCCAGCAGTGAGATTTCCACAGTCTATGGCTACACCTTC | CASSEISTVYGYTF | - | TRBV10-2 | - | TRBJ1-2
TGTGCCAGCAGAGGGCCGGTAGAGAGGGTAGGATCGTACGAGCAGTACTTC | CASRGPVERVGSYEQYF | few | TRBV25-1 | - | TRBJ2-7
TGTGCCAGCAGCTTAGTAGGACAGAGCTCTCTCGGCTACACCTTC | CASSLVGQSSLGYTF | once | TRBV7-6 | - | TRBJ1-2
TGCGCCAGCAGCCAAGATCGGGTTAACTATGGCTACACCTTC | CASSQDRVNYGYTF | - | TRBV4-3 | - | TRBJ1-2
TGTGCCAGCAGCATGGAGCTAGCGGGGCCTAGCACAGATACGCAGTATTTT | CASSMELAGPSTDTQYF | - | TRBV5-6 | TRBD2 | TRBJ2-3
TGTGCCAGCTCACCATTGGAAGACTCTAATCAGCCCCAGCATTTT | CASSPLEDSNQPQHF | - | TRBV18 | - | TRBJ1-5
TGTGCCAGCAGCTTAGGTAACACAGATACGCAGTATTTT | CASSLGNTDTQYF | - | TRBV13 | - | TRBJ2-3
TGTGCCAGCAGCACTACCTCCGGCACTGAAGCTTTCTTT | CASSTTSGTEAFF | - | TRBV7-9 | - | TRBJ1-1
TGTGCCAGCAGCCCCCGACAGGGAAGTCGCTCTGGGGCCAACGTCCTGACTTTC | CASSPRQGSRSGANVLTF | - | TRBV11-3 | TRBD1 | TRBJ2-6
TGTGCCTGGGGGACAGGGGACAATTCACCCCTCCACTTT | CAWGTGDNSPLHF | - | TRBV30 | TRBD1 | TRBJ1-6
TGTGCCAGAGCCGGGACAGGACCAGCCACCACTAACTATGGCTACACCTTC | CARAGTGPATTNYGYTF | - | TRBV25-1 | TRBD1 | TRBJ1-2
TGTGCCAGCAGCTTATCTCGCGGTAAAGATACGCAGTATTTT | CASSLSRGKDTQYF | - | TRBV7-2 | - | TRBJ2-3
TGCAGCGTTGAGATCGGGACAGAAGTACTTTATGGCTACACCTTC | CSVEIGTEVLYGYTF | - | TRBV29-1 | TRBD1 | TRBJ1-2
TGTGCCAGCAGCATTGACAGACCGTCTGCCAAAAACATTCAGTACTTC | CASSIDRPSAKNIQYF | - | TRBV7-2 | - | TRBJ2-4
TGTGCCGGCGATAGCGGGGGGGCCATCGATGAGCAGTTCTTC | CAGDSGGAIDEQFF | once | TRBV7-9 | TRBD2 | TRBJ2-1
TGTGCCAGCAGCTTAGCGGCCGACAGGCGCGAGCAGTACTTC | CASSLAADRREQYF | - | TRBV7-2 | - | TRBJ2-7
TGTGCCAGCAGTGAACCAGGGGTAGGTGGCTACACCTTC | CASSEPGVGGYTF | few | TRBV25-1 | - | TRBJ1-2
TGTGCCAGCAGCTTAGTTAGGGGCAGGGAGTTTTTT | CASSLVRGREFF | - | TRBV7-9 | - | TRBJ1-4
TGTGCCAGCTCACCATCAGGGTGGAAATACGAGCAGTACTTC | CASSPSGWKYEQYF | - | TRBV18 | - | TRBJ2-7